Below, one T cell receptor (beta chain) is given with its context. What it recognizes is unknown. The data were produced by immunoSEQ multiplex PCR, yet TCRdb's version contains in-frame clones alone and is incomplete. The sample shows 1.5 million to 2.5 million clones, approximately 94% of them seen only once. Naive CD8 cells were CD45RO-negative, positively selected for CCR7, excluding terminally differentiated effector memory CD45RA+ cells. This sample was taken from a study of shared clonotypes between healthy human individuals. Whole-study results and caveats: Apart from blood, nothing was sampled; tissue repertoires likely differ. Roughly 5.3% of naive CD4 clonotypes were common to a few donors.

CDR3 size: 13 residues. V shed 0 bases and J shed 9 bases, with 12 bases lying between them. The germline V gene has CDR1 MNHNY and CDR2 SVGAGI (reference sequence). This chain connects TRBV6-6 to TRBJ2-7; no reliable D call. The specimen was naive CD8+ T cells sorted from blood. This TCR was recovered from a man in his late teens or twenties in good health. CDR3 sequence reads: CASSYSVAVGQYF. CDR3 nucleotides: TGTGCCAGCAGTTACTCCGTGGCAGTCGGGCAGTACTTC.